This T cell receptor (gamma chain) is from a study of intestinal T cells in coeliac disease (dated by TCRdb to the early 2020s). For the wider study: In the TRG cohort, coeliac patients were much younger than controls, with a mean age of 16.0 years compared with just under 55 years. Duodenal biopsies from about 10 coeliac disease patients and about 10 non-coeliac controls were included in the TCR-delta (TRD) cohort. A second, larger TCR-gamma (TRG) cohort comprised duodenal biopsies from 30 or so coeliac disease patients and 20 to 25 non-coeliac controls. What the research found in general, with its limitations: Age was significantly different between the coeliac and control groups, but splitting the analysis by age did not give a significant classification. FFPE-derived DNA was found to be relatively degraded, and loss of a proportion of TCR sequences in each sample was likely caused by this degradation. Of 54 biopsies, roughly 50 (approximately 94%) were correctly classified by TRG clustering, which had a reported leave-one-out accuracy of about 90%. All 20 or so biopsies in training were correctly classified by TRD kmer-based clustering, and a leave-one-out accuracy of roughly 89% was reported. It was not possible to tell repeated CDR3 amino acid sequences apart from PCR duplicates.

About this clone: The antigen it binds to is not known. The sample holds no much larger clone one base away, and base qualities are not on file.

For each case, genomic DNA was extracted from ten 5-um FFPE scrolls with the QIAamp DNA FFPE tissue kit. To test whether coeliac disease can be classified from the TCR repertoire, the study used fully anonymised formalin-fixed paraffin-embedded duodenal biopsies that were not needed for diagnosis. The library was obtained by multiplex PCR. The data were produced on an Ion Torrent PGM. The LymphoTrack kit, which has primers carrying Illumina adapters, was used to amplify TRG repertoires from roughly 220 ng of biopsy DNA. TRG amplicons were cleaned up with AMPure XP beads, measured on a 2100 Bioanalyzer, and combined in equimolar amounts. TRG libraries were sequenced on an Ion PGM instrument. The authors' pipeline ran thus. Reads in which more than 10% of nucleotides fell below the per-patient third-quartile quality score were removed with FastX. IMGT/HighV-QUEST was used to align reads in order to assign V, D and J genes, locate CDR3 regions and judge functionality. Sequences were converted to amino acids, and every sequence predicted to be non-functional was removed. CDR3s were split into kmers, with and without positional annotation; kmer frequencies underwent PCA, and samples were clustered using all 1023 combinations of PCs 1-10. Leave-one-out cross-validation was used to validate the classification, with parameters re-optimised on the remaining samples in each round. Shannon diversity was calculated with the vegan R package from repeated random subsamples, each the size of the lowest read count. The public reads were reprocessed by TCRdb using CATT, and rows of matching DNA were later combined. TCRdb's processing, not the study's, gives the V and J calls here. In this sample the table shows 2,000 to 2,500 gamma-chain clones, around 43% of which occur a single time. The ten largest make up about 5% of the sample.

V ends up 0 bases short and J 3 bases short, with an unmatched junction base count of 1. Reading from cysteine to phenylalanine, the CDR3 counts 14 amino acids. The CDR3 DNA has 42 bases and is translated from base 1. The germline V gene specifies VENAVY as CDR1 and YDSYNSRV as CDR2. Material: a duodenal biopsy. The sequence came from a human donor with celiac disease. The chain joins TRGV8 to TRGJP1. The DNA sequence is as follows: TGTGCCACCTGGGATAGGGCCACTGGTTGGTTCAAGATATTT. Its protein is CATWDRATGWFKIF.